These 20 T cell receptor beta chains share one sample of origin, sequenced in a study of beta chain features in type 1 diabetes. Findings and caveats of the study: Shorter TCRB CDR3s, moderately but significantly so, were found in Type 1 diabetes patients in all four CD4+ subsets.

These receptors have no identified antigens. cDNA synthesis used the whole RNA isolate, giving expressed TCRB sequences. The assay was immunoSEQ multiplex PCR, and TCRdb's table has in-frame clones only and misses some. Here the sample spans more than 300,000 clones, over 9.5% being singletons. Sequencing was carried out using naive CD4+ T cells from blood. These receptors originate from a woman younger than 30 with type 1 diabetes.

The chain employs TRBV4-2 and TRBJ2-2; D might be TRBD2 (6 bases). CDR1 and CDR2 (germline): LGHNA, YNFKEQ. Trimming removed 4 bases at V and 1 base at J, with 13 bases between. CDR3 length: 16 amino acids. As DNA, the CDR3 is TGTGCCAGCAGCCGAGACCCGGGAGTGAACACCGGGGAGCTGTTTTTT. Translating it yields CASSRDPGVNTGELFF.

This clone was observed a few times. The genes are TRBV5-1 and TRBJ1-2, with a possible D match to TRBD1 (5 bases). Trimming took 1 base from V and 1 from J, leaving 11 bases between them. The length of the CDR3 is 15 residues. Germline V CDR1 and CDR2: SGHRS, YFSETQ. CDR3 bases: TGCGCCAGCAGCTTGTCCGGGGGGATTAACTATGGCTACACCTTC. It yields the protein CASSLSGGINYGYTF.

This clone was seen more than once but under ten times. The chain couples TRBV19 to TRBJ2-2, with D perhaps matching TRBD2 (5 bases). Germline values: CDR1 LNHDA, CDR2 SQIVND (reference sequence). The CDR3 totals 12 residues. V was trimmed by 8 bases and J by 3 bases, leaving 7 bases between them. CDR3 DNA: TGTGCCAGTTCGGGGTACACCGGGGAGCTGTTTTTT. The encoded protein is CASSGYTGELFF.

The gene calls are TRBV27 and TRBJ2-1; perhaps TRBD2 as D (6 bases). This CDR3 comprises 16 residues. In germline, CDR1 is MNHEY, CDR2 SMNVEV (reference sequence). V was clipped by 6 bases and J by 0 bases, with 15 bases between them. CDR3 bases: TGTGCCAGCAGCACCGCCGGGACTGGCTCCTACAATGAGCAGTTCTTC. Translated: CASSTAGTGSYNEQFF.

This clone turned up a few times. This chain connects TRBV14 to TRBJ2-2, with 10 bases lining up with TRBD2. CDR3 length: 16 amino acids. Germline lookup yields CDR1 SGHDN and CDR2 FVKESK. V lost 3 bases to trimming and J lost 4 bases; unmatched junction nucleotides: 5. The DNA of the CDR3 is TGTGCCAGCAGCCATCTAGCGGGGGCCGTCACCGGGGAGCTGTTTTTT. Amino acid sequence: CASSHLAGAVTGELFF.

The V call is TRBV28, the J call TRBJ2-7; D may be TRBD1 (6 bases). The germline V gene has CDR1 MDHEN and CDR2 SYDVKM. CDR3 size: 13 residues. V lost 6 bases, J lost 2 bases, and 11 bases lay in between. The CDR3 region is CASSRQEPYEQYF. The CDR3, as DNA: TGTGCCAGCAGCCGACAGGAGCCCTACGAGCAGTACTTC.

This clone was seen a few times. The CDR3 loop is CRTGNGYF. In DNA, the CDR3 is TGCAGGACAGGGAATGGGTATTTT. The rearrangement links TRBV29-1 to TRBJ2-3; 7 bases agree with TRBD1. This CDR3 spans 8 amino acids. Germline V gives CDR1 SQVTM, CDR2 ANQGSEA.

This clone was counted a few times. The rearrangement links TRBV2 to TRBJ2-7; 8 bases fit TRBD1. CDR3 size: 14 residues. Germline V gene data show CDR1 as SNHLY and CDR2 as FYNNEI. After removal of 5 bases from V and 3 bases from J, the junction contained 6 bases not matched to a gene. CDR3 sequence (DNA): TGTGCCAGCAGTCCCGGGACAGGCGTCTACGAGCAGTACTTC. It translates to CASSPGTGVYEQYF.

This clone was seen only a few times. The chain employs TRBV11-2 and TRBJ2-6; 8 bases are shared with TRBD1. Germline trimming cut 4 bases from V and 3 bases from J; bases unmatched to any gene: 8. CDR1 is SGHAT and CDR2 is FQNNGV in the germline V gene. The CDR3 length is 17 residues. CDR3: CASSSRAGGVGANVLTF. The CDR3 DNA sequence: TGTGCCAGCAGCTCAAGGGCAGGGGGCGTTGGGGCCAACGTCCTGACTTTC.

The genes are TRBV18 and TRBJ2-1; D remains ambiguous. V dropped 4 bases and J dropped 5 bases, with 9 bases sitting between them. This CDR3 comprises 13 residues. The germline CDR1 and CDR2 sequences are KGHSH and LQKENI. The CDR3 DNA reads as TGTGCCAGCTCACTCGGTCAAAACAATGAGCAGTTCTTC. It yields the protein CASSLGQNNEQFF.

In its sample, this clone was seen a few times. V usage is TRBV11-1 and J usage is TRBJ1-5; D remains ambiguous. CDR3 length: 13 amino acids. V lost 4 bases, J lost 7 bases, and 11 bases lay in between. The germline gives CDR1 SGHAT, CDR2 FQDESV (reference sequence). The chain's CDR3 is CASSYRDGQPQHF. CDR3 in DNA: TGTGCCAGCAGCTACCGGGATGGACAGCCCCAGCATTTT. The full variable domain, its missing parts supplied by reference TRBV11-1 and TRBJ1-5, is EAEVAQSPRYKITEKSQAVAFWCDPISGHATLYWYRQILGQGPELLVQFQDESVVDDSQLPKDRFSAERLKGVDSTLKIQPAELGDSAMYLCASSYRDGQPQHFGDGTRLSIL.

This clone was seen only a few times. The CDR3 coding sequence is TGTGCCAGCAGCCGGACAGGGGGGGATCAGCCCCAGCATTTT. Translated, it gives CASSRTGGDQPQHF. The V gene is TRBV7-9, the J gene TRBJ1-5; 10 nucleotides align to TRBD1. Per germline, CDR1 SEHNR and CDR2 FQNEAQ (reference sequence). The CDR3 sequence is 14 residues long. V gave up 5 bases and J gave up 5 bases; unmatched junction bases: 3.

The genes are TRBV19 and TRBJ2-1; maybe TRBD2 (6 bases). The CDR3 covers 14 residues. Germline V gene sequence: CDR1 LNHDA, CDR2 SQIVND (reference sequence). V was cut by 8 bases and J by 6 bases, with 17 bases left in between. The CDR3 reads CASSSRMGGNEQFF. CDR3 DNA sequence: TGTGCCAGTTCCTCTCGAATGGGGGGCAATGAGCAGTTCTTC.

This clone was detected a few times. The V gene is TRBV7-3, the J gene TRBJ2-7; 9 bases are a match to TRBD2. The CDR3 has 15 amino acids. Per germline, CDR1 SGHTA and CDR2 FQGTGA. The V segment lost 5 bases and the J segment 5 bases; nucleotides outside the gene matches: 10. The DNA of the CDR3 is TGTGCCAGCAGCCCCTCCGGGACTAGCATCCACGAGCAGTACTTC. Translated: CASSPSGTSIHEQYF.

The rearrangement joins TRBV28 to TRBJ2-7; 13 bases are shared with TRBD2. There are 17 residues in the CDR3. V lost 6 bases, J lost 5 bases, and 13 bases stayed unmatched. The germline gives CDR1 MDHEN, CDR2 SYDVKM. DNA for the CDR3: TGTGCCAGCAGACTTGATATACTAGCGGGAGGGCCCCACGAGCAGTACTTC. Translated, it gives CASRLDILAGGPHEQYF.

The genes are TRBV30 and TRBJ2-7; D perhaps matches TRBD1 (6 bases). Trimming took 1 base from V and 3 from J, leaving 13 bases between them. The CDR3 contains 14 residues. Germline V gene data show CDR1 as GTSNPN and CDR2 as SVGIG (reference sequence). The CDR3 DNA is TGTGCCTGGAGTGACGCCGGGACAAGCTACGAGCAGTACTTC. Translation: CAWSDAGTSYEQYF.

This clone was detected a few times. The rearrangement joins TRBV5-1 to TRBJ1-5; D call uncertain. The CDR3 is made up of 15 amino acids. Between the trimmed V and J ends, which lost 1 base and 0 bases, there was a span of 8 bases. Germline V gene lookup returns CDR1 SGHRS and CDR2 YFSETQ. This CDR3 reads CASSLNGDSNQPQHF. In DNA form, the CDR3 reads TGCGCCAGCAGCTTGAACGGTGATAGCAATCAGCCCCAGCATTTT.

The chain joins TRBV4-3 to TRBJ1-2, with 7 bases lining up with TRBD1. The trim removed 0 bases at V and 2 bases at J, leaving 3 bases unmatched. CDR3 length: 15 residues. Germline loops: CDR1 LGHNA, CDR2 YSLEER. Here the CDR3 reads CASSQDMTGNYGYTF. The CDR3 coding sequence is TGCGCCAGCAGCCAAGATATGACAGGGAACTATGGCTACACCTTC.

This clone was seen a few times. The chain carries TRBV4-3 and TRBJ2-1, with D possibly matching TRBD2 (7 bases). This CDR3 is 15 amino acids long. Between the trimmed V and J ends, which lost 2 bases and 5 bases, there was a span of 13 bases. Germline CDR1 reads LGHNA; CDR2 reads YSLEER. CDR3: CASSQRGGPNNEQFF. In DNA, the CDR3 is TGCGCCAGCAGCCAACGCGGGGGCCCTAACAATGAGCAGTTCTTC.

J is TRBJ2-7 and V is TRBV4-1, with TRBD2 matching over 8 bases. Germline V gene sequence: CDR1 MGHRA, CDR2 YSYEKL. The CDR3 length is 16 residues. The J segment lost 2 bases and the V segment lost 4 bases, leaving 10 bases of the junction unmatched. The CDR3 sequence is CASSPVGGRFPYEQYF. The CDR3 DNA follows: TGCGCCAGCAGCCCCGTAGGCGGGAGGTTTCCCTACGAGCAGTACTTC.